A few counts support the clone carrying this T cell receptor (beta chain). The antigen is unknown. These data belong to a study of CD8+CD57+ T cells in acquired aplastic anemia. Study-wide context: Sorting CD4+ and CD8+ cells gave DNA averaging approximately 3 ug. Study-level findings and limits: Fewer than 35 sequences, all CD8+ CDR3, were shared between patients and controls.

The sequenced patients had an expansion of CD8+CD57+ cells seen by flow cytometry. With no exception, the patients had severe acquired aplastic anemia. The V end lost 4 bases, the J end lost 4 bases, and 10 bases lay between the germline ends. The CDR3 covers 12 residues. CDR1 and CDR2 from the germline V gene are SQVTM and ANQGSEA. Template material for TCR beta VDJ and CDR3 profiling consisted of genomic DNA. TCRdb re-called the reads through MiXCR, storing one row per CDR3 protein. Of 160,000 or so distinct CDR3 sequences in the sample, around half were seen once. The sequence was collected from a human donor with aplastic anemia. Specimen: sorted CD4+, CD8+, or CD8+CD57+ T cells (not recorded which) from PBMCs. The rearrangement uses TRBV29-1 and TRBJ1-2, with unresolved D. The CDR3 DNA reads TGCAGCGTTGTCCCGGGGATCTATGGCTACACCTTC. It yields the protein CSVVPGIYGYTF.